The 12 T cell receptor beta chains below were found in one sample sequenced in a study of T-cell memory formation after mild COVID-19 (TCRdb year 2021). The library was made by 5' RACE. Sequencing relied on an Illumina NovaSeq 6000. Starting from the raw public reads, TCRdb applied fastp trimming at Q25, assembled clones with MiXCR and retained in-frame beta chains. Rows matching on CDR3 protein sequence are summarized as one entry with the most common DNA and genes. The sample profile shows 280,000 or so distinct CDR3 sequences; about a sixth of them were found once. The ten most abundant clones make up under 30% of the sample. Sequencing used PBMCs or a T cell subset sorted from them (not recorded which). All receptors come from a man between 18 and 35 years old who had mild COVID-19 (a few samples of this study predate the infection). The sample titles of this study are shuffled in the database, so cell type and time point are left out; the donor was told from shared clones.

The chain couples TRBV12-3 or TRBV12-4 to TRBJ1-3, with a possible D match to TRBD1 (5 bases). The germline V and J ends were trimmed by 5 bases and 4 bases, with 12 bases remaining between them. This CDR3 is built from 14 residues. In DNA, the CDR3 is TGTGCCAGCAGTCGGGGGGGAGGAGGAAACACCATATATTTT. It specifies CASSRGGGGNTIYF.

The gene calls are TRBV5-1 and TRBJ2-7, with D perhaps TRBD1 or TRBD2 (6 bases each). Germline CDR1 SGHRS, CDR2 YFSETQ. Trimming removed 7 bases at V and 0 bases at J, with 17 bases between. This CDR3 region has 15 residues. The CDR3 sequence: CASSAGHTNSYEQYF. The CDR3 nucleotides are TGCGCCAGCTCCGCGGGACATACAAACTCCTACGAGCAGTACTTC.

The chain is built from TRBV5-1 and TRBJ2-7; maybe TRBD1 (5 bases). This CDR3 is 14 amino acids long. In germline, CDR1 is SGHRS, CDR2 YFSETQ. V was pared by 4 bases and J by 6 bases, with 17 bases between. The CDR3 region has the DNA TGCGCCAGCAGCATAGGGGCAGGGCGTGGCGAGCAGTACGTC. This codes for CASSIGAGRGEQYV.

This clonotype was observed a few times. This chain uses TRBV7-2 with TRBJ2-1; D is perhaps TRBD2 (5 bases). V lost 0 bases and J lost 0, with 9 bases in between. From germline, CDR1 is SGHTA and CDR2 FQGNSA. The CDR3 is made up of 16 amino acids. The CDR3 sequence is CASSLAVGSSYNEQFF. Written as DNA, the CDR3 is TGTGCCAGCAGCTTAGCGGTGGGGAGCTCCTACAATGAGCAGTTCTTC. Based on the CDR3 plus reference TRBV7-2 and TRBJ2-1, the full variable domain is GAGVSQSPSNKVTEKGKDVELRCDPISGHTALYWYRQSLGQGLEFLIYFQGNSAPDKSGLPSDRFSAERTGGSVSTLTIQRTQQEDSAVYLCASSLAVGSSYNEQFFGPGTRLTVL.

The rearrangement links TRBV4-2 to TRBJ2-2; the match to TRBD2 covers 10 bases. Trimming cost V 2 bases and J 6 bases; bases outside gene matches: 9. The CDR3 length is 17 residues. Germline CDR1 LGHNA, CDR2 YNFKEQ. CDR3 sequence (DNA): TGTGCCAGCAGCCAACGCTATCTAGCGGGGGAGGCCGGGGAGCTGTTTTTT. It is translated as CASSQRYLAGEAGELFF.

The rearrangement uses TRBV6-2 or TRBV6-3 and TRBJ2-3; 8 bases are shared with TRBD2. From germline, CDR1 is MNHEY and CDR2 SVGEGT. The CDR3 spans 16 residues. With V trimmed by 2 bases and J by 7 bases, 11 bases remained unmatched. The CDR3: CASSYPYGGGRYTQYF. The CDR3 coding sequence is TGTGCCAGCAGTTACCCCTACGGGGGGGGCCGATATACGCAGTATTTT.

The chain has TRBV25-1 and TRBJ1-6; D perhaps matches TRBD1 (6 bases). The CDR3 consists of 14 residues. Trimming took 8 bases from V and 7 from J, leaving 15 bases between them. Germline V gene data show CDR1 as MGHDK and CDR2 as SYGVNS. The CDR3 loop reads CASSAGTFNSPLHF. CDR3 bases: TGTGCCAGCTCAGCCGGGACATTCAATTCACCCCTCCACTTT.

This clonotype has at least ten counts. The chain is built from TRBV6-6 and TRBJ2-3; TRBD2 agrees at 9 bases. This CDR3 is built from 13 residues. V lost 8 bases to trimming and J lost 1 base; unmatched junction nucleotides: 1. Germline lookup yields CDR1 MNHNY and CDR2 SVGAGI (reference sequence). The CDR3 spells CASRGGGTDTQYF. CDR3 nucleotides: TGTGCCAGCCGCGGGGGGGGCACAGATACGCAGTATTTT.

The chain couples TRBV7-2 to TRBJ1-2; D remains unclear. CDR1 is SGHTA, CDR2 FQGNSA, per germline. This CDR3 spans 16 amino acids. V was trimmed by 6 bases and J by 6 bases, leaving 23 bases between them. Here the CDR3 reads CASSFYGRTQMDGYTF. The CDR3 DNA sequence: TGTGCCAGCAGTTTCTATGGGCGGACCCAGATGGATGGCTACACCTTC.

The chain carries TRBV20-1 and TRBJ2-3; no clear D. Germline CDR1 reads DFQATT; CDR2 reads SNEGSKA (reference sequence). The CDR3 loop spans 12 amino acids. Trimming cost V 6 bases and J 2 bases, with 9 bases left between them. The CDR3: CSALATTDTQYF. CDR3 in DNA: TGCAGTGCGCTGGCTACCACAGATACGCAGTATTTT.

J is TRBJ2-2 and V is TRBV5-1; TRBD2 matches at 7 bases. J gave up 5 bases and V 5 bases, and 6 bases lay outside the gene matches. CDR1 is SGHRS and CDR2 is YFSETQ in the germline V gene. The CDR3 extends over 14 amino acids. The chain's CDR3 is CASRVGGRTGELFF. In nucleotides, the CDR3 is TGCGCCAGCAGGGTCGGCGGGAGAACCGGGGAGCTGTTTTTT.

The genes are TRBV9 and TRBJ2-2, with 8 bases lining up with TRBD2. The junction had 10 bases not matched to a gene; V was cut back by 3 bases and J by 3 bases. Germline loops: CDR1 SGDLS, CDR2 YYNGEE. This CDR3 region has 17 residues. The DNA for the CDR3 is TGTGCCAGCAGCGATAACTCGGGGGGGCCGGACACCGGGGAGCTGTTTTTT. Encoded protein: CASSDNSGGPDTGELFF.